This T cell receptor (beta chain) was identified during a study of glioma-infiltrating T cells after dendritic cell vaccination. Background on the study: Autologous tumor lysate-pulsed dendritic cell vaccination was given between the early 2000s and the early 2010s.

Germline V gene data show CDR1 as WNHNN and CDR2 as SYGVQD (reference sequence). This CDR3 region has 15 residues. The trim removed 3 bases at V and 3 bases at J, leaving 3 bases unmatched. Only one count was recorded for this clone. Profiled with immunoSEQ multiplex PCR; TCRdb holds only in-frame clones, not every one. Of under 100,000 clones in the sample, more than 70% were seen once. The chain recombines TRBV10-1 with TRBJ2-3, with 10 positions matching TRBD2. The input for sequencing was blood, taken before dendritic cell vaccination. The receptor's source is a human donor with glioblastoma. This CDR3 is CASSESLAGTDTQYF. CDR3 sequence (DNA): TGCGCCAGCAGTGAATCACTAGCGGGAACAGATACGCAGTATTTT.